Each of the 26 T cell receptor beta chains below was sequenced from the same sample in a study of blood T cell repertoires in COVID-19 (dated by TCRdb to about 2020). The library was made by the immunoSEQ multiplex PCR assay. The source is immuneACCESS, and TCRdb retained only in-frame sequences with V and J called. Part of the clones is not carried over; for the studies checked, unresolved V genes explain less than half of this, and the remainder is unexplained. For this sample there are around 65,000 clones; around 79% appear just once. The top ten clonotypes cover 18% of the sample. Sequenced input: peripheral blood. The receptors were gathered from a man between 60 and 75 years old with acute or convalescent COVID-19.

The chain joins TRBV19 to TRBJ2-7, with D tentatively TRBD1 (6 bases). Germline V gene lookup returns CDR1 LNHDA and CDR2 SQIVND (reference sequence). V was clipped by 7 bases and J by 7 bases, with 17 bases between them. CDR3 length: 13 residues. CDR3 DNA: TGTGCCAGTATGGGGGCCTTGGACAAGGAGCAGTACTTC. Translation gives CASMGALDKEQYF.

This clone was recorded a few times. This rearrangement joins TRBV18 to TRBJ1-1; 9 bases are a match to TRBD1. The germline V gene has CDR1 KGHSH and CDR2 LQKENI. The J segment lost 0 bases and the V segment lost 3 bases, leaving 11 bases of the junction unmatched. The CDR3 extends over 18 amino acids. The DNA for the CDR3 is TGTGCCAGCTCACCCCGGGACAGGGTAAACCTGATGAACACTGAAGCTTTCTTT. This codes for CASSPRDRVNLMNTEAFF. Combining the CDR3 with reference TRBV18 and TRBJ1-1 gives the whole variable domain NAGVMQNPRHLVRRRGQEARLRCSPMKGHSHVYWYRQLPEEGLKFMVYLQKENIIDESGMPKERFSAEFPKEGPSILRIQQVVRGDSAAYFCASSPRDRVNLMNTEAFFGQGTRLTVV.

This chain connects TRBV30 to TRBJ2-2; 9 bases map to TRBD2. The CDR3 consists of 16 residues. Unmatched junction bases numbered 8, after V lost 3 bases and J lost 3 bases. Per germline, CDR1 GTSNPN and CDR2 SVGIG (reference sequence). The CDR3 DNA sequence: TGTGCCTGGAGCCGAGGGCGACTAGCGGACACCGGGGAGCTGTTTTTT. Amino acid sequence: CAWSRGRLADTGELFF.

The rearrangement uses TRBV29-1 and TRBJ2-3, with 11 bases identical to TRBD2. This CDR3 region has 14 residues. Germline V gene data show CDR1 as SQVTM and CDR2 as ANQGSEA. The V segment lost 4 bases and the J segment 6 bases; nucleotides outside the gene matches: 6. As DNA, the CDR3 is TGCAGCGTTGGTAGCGGGAGGGCCGGGGATACGCAGTATTTT. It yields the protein CSVGSGRAGDTQYF.

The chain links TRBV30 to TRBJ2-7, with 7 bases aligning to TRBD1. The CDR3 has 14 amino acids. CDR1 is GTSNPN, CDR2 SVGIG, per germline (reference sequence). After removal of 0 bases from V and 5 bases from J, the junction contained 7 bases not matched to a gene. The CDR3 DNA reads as TGTGCCTGGAGTGTACTACAGGGGTTGGACGAGCAGTACTTC. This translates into CAWSVLQGLDEQYF.

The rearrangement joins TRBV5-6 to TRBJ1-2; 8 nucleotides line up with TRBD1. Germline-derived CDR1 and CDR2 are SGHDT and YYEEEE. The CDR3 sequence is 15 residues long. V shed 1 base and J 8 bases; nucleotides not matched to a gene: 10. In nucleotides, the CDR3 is TGTGCCAGCAGCTTGACGGGTGGAACAGGGGGAGGCTACACCTTC. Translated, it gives CASSLTGGTGGGYTF.

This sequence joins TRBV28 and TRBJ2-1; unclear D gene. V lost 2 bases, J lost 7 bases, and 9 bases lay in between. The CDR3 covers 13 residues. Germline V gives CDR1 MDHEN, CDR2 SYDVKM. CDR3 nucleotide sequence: TGTGCCAGCAGTTTAGGGCAGGCGAATGAGCAGTTCTTC. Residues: CASSLGQANEQFF.

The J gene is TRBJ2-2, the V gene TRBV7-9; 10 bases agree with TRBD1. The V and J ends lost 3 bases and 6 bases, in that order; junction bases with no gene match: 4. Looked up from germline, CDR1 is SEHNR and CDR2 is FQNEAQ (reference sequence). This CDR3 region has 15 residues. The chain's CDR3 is CASSFIGQGAGELFF. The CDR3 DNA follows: TGTGCCAGCAGCTTCATCGGACAGGGGGCCGGGGAGCTGTTTTTT.

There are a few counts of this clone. CDR3 in amino acids: CASSIGQGAGDEQFF. The CDR3 DNA reads as TGTGCCAGTAGTATTGGACAGGGGGCTGGTGATGAGCAGTTCTTC. The gene calls are TRBV19 and TRBJ2-1, with 11 bases lining up with TRBD1. V dropped 3 bases and J dropped 8; count of bases not matched to a gene: 6. Germline values: CDR1 LNHDA, CDR2 SQIVND (reference sequence). The CDR3 sequence is 15 residues long.

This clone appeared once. Here the CDR3 DNA reads TGCGCCAGCAGTGAGCCGACAGGACCCTACGAGCAGTACTTC. This encodes CASSEPTGPYEQYF. The V gene is TRBV10-2, the J gene TRBJ2-7; D may be TRBD1 (6 bases). Trimming took off 2 bases at V and 2 bases at J, with 10 bases between the two ends. This CDR3 is built from 14 residues. Germline V gene lookup returns CDR1 WSHSY and CDR2 SAAADI.

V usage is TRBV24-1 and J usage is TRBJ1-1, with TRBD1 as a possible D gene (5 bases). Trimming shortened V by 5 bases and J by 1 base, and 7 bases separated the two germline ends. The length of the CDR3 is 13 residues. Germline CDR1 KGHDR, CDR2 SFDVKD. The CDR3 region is CATSAGGNTEAFF. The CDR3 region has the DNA TGTGCCACCAGTGCCGGGGGGAACACTGAAGCTTTCTTT.

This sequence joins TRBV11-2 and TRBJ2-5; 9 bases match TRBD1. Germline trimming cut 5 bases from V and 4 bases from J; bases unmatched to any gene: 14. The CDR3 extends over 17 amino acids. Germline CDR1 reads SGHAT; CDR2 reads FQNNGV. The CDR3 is CASSPHLLTGGGETQYF. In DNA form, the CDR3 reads TGTGCCAGCAGCCCCCACCTACTGACAGGGGGAGGAGAGACCCAGTACTTC.

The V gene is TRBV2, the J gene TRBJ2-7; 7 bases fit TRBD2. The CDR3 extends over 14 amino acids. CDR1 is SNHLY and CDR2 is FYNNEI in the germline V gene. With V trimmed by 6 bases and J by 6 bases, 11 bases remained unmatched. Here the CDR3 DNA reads TGTGCCAGCAGGAGAACGGGGGAGGGGAGCGAGCAGTACTTC. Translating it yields CASRRTGEGSEQYF.

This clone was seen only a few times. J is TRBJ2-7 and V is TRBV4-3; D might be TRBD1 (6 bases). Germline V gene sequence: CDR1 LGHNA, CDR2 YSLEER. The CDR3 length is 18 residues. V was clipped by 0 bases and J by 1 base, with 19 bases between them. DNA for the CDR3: TGCGCCAGCAGCCAAGAAGCCCCCCGCGGACAGTATTCCTACGAGCAGTACTTC. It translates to CASSQEAPRGQYSYEQYF.

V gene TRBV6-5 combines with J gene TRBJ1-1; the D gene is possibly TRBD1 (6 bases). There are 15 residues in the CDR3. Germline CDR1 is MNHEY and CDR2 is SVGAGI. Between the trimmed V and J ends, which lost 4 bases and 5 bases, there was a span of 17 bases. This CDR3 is CASSSMTGGETEAFF. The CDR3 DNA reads TGTGCCAGCAGTTCTATGACAGGTGGGGAGACTGAAGCTTTCTTT.

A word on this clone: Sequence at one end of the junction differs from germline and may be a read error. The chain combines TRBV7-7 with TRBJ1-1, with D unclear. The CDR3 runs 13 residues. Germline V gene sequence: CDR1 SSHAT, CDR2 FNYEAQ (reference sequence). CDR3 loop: CASSQNRGTEAFF. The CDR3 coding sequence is TGTGCTAGCAGCCAAAATCGCGGTACTGAAGCTTTCTTT. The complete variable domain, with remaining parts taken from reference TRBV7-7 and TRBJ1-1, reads GAGVSQSPRYKVTKRGQDVTLRCDPISSHATLYWYQQALGQGPEFLTYFNYEAQPDKSGLPSDRFSAERPEGSISTLTIQRTEQRDSAMYRCASSQNRGTEAFFGQGTRLTVV.

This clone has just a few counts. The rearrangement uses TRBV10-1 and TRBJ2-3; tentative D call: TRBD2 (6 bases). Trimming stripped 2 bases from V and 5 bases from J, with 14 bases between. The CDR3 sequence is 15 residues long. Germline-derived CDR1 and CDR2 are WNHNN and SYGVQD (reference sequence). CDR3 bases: TGCGCCAGCAGTGAGGGGGGTGGAGCGGGAGATACGCAGTATTTT. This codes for CASSEGGGAGDTQYF.

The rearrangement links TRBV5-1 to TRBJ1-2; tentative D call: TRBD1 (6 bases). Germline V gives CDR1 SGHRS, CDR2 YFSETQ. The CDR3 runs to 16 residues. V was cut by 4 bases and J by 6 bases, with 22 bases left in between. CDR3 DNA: TGCGCCAGCAGCCGTATGCGGGGGGCCCCAGGCGATGGCTACACCTTC. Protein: CASSRMRGAPGDGYTF. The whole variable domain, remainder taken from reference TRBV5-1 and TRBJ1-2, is KAGVTQTPRYLIKTRGQQVTLSCSPISGHRSVSWYQQTPGQGLQFLFEYFSETQRNKGNFPGRFSGRQFSNSRSEMNVSTLELGDSALYLCASSRMRGAPGDGYTFGSGTRLTVV.

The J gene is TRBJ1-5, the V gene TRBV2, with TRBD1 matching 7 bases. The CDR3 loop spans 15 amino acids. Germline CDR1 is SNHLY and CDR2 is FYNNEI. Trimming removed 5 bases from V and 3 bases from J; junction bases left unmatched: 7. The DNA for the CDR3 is TGTGCCAGCAGTAGGGACAGTCCTCCCAATCAGCCCCAGCATTTT. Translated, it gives CASSRDSPPNQPQHF.

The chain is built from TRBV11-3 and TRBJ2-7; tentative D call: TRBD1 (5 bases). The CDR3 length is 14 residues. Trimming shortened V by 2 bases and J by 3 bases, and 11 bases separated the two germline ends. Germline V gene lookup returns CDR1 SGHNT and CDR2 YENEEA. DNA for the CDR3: TGTGCCAGCAGCTTAAGGGGTCATAACTACGAGCAGTACTTC. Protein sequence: CASSLRGHNYEQYF. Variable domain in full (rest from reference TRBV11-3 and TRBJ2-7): EAGVVQSPRYKIIEKKQPVAFWCNPISGHNTLYWYLQNLGQGPELLIRYENEEAVDDSQLPKDRFSAERLKGVDSTLKIQPAELGDSAVYLCASSLRGHNYEQYFGPGTRLTVT.

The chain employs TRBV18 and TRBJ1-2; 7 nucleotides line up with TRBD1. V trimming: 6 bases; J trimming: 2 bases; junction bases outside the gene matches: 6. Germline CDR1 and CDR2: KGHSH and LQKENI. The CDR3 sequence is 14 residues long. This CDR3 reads CASSSGTDNYGYTF. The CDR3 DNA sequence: TGTGCCAGCTCGTCCGGGACAGACAACTATGGCTACACCTTC.

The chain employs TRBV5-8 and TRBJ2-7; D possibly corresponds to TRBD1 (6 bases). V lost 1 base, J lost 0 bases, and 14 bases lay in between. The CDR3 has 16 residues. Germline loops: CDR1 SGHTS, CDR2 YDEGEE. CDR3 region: CASSLLGQGSSYEQYF. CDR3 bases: TGTGCCAGCAGCTTGTTGGGCCAGGGGTCCTCCTACGAGCAGTACTTC.

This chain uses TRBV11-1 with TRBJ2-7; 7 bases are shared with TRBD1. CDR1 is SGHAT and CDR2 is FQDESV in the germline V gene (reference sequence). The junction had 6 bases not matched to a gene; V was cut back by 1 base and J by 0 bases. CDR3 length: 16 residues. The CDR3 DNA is TGTGCCAGCAGCTTAGAAGGGGGCTCGATCTCCTACGAGCAGTACTTC. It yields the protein CASSLEGGSISYEQYF.

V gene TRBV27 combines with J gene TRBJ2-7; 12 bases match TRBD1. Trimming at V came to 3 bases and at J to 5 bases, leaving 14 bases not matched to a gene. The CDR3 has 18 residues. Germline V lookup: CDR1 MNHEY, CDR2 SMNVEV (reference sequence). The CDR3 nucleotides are TGTGCCAGCAGTTTGCTACTACCGGGACAGGGGGCAATAGACGAGCAGTACTTC. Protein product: CASSLLLPGQGAIDEQYF.

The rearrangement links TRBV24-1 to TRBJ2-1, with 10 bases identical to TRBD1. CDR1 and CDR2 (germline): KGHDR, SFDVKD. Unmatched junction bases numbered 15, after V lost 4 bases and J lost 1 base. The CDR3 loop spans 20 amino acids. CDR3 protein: CATSDSRPTGGRSSYNEQFF. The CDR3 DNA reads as TGTGCCACCAGTGACTCCCGACCGACAGGGGGCCGAAGTTCCTACAATGAGCAGTTCTTC.

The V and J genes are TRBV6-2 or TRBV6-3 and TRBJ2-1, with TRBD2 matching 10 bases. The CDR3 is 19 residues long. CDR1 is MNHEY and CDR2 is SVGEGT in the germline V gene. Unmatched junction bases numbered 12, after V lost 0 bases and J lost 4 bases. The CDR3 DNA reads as TGTGCCAGCAGTTACTCTCTCCCCCTCGGGACTAGCGCATACAATGAGCAGTTCTTC. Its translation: CASSYSLPLGTSAYNEQFF.